These T cell receptor beta chains were read from a single sample in a study of cytomegalovirus exposure and HLA in healthy donors. Measured with immunoSEQ multiplex PCR; TCRdb has only the in-frame clones, and not every one. The sample lists about 130,000 clones; 70% to 80% were seen once. Input material: PBMCs. The origin of the receptors is a man between 35 and 55 years old in good health and CMV-seronegative. Each CDR3 is given with its conserved first and last residue. The order of the fields is D gene, clone size, V gene, CDR3 length, CDR3 protein. D genes are given only for firm matches. A row's size may be missing; if present it is once, few, many or a size class.

-	-	TRBV14	14	CASRGHYPSYEQYF
-	-	TRBV19	13	CASIQTMNTEAFF
TRBD1	-	TRBV7-9	14	CASSPLRQGFGYTF
-	-	TRBV11-3	13	CASSLRGSYEQYF
TRBD1	few	TRBV7-9	16	CASSRTGQGRVTEAFF
TRBD1	-	TRBV7-8	13	CAIGTGGSDTQYF
-	-	TRBV18	14	CASSRRGMNTEAFF
-	-	TRBV7-9	14	CASTLGQMNTEAFF
TRBD1	-	TRBV6-1	16	CASSEGWTGRNSPLHF
TRBD2	-	TRBV11-2	13	CASSFPGGGTQYF
TRBD1	-	TRBV7-9	12	CARQTGDNEQFF
TRBD1	-	TRBV9	15	CASSVGGTGQETQYF
TRBD1	-	TRBV4-1	17	CASSLESNRGGLEKLFF
-	-	TRBV25-1	14	CASSVSQGWYEQYF
-	-	TRBV5-4	15	CASSPWGRQLYEQYF
-	-	TRBV28	12	CASSPPWAAQHF
TRBD2	-	TRBV7-2	16	CASSLRGLGILNEQFF
-	-	TRBV28	14	CASSLSGGRKGYTF
TRBD1	few	TRBV7-3	15	CASSLPGQGRNEQFF
TRBD1	once	TRBV28	15	CASNRPGTGSPEAFF
-	-	TRBV7-9	14	CASRPRGGLDTQYF
-	-	TRBV11-3	11	CASSLAQEQFF
TRBD2	-	TRBV5-4	18	CASSLGLGQRGGTDTQYF
-	-	TRBV19	12	CASSIGSQPQHF
-	-	TRBV7-2	13	CASSYRGTDTQYF
TRBD1	-	TRBV5-6	14	CASSLWTGHSPLHF
TRBD1	few	TRBV5-6	15	CASSSGTASGNTIYF
-	-	TRBV5-1	14	CASSSQVGTDTQYF
-	-	TRBV2	13	CASQDSSNEKLFF
TRBD2	few	TRBV18	16	CASSPQVAGVTYEQYF
TRBD2	few	TRBV27	15	CASSSLAGGDNEQFF
-	-	TRBV13	15	CASSLPTGVYNEQFF
-	-	TRBV5-4	14	CASIEEGSTDTQYF
TRBD1	-	TRBV6-1	12	CASSPDRGLAFF
TRBD2	-	TRBV27	15	CASSPQLAGSYEQYF
-	-	TRBV7-2	15	CASSLMGGVTGELFF
TRBD2	-	TRBV7-2	14	CASSLGGGFYEQYF
TRBD1	-	TRBV7-2	15	CASSLSEGAIDTQYF
-	-	TRBV5-1	15	CASSLGQGLQETQYF
-	once	TRBV7-2	13	CASSPLSGYEQYF
TRBD2	-	TRBV5-6	16	CASSRLAATNTGELFF
TRBD1	-	TRBV19	16	CASSIGPLRTGNEQFF
TRBD1	-	TRBV10-3	16	CAISESGTGSHQPQHF
TRBD2	-	TRBV5-1	18	CASSLKTPAGGLSGELFF
TRBD1	-	TRBV7-9	17	CASSRDRALTQIYEQYF
-	-	TRBV5-1	13	CASSLSSNTEAFF
-	-	TRBV7-2	16	CASSLRGSDRAYEQYF
-	-	TRBV27	15	CASSLKGDLNYGYTF